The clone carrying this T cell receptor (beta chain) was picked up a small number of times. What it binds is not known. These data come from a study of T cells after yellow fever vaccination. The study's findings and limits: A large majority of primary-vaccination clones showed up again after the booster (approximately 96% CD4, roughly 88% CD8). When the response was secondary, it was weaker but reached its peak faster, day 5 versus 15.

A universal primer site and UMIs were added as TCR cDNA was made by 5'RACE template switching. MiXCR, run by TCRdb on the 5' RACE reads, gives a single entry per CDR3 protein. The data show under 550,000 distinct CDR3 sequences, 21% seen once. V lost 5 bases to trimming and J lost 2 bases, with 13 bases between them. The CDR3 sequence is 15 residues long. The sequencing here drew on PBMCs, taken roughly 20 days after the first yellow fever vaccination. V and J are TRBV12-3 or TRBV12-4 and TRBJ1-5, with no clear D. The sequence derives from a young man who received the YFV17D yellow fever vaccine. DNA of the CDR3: TGTGCCAGCAGTCCGGGGAGGCAGGGCAATCAGCCCCAGCATTTT. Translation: CASSPGRQGNQPQHF.